One T cell receptor (beta chain) is described in this entry. Germline V CDR1 and CDR2: LNHDA, SQIVND (reference sequence). CDR3 length equals 17 residues. Losses at the gene ends were 5 bases for V and 3 bases for J; bases not matched to a gene: 10. This entry is derived from a study of blood T cell repertoires in COVID-19. The table came from immunoSEQ multiplex PCR; TCRdb's copy has only in-frame clones and leaves some out. This table has some 120,000 clones, about 86% appearing once. The chain is built from TRBV19 and TRBJ2-1, with 10 nucleotides matching TRBD2. Source material: peripheral blood. This sequence originates from a woman between 45 and 65 years old with acute or convalescent COVID-19. This CDR3 reads CASSQTSSSGSYNEQFF. The CDR3 bases are TGTGCCAGTAGTCAAACCTCCTCTAGCGGGAGCTACAATGAGCAGTTCTTC.